Included here is one T cell receptor beta chain sequence, with context. Antigen: not known. CDR1 is SGHDN, CDR2 FVKESK, per germline. V lost 2 bases, J lost 4 bases, and 8 bases lay in between. The CDR3 sequence is 13 residues long. The sample comes from a study of CD8+ T cells in alopecia areata. Study background: Administration of oral tofacitinib to treated patients was at 5 to 10 mg twice daily. Study-level results: Patients showed less clear TCR sequence sharing than mice, possibly partly because of HLA diversity. Clonality exceeded that of normal scalp in lesional scalp, most notably in alopecia totalis/universalis. There were also resident alphabeta T cells of normal skin sequenced in scalp samples.

Isolated RNA was reverse transcribed into cDNA used as the sequencing template. Some clones are missing from TCRdb's copy, which holds only in-frame ones; the method was immunoSEQ multiplex PCR. The sample shows over 200,000 clones, around three fifths of them seen only once. This sequence joins TRBV14 and TRBJ1-1, with D tentatively TRBD1 (6 bases). The sample in question was CD4+ T cells sorted from blood, obtained at week 0. This clonotype originated in a human donor with alopecia areata. The CDR3 sequence: CASSQTGSTEAFF. DNA for the CDR3: TGTGCCAGCAGCCAAACAGGGAGCACTGAAGCTTTCTTT.